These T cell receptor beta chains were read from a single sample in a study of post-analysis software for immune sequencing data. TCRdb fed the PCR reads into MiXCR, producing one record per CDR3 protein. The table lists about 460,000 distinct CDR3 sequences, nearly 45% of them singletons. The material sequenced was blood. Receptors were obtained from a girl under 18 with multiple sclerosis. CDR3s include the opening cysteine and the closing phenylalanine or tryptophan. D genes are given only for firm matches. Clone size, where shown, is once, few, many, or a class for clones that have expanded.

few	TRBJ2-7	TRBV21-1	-	TGTGCCAGCAGTAGGAGGGTAGCGGGAGGGCCATATAGCTACGAGCAGTACTTC	CASSRRVAGGPYSYEQYF
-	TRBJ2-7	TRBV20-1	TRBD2	TGCAGTGCTAGAGTAGGACTAGCGGGAGCCTACGAGCAGTACTTC	CSARVGLAGAYEQYF
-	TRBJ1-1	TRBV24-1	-	TGTGCCACCATGGACCGTCTGAACACTGAAGCTTTCTTT	CATMDRLNTEAFF
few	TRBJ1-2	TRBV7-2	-	TGTGCCAGCAGCTTGGGGTACTATGGCTACACCTTC	CASSLGYYGYTF
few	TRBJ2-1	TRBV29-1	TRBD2	TGCAGCGTCGCCGGACTAGCGGGAAGGGAGCAGTTCTTC	CSVAGLAGREQFF
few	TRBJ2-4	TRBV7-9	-	TGTGCCAGCAGCCCAAAGCGGGACAGAGATCCCAAAAACATTCAGTACTTC	CASSPKRDRDPKNIQYF
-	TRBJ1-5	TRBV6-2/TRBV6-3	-	TGTGCCAGCAGTTCCCTCGCGAGACAGCCCCAGCATTTT	CASSSLARQPQHF
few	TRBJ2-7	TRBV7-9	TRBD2	TGTGCCAGCAGCTCACCCTGGGTGGGGACTAGCGGAACCTACGAGCAGTACTTC	CASSSPWVGTSGTYEQYF
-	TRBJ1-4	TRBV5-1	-	TGCGCCGGCAGCTTGGACGGTGCAACTAATGAAAAACTGTTTTTT	CAGSLDGATNEKLFF
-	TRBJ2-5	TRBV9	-	TGTGCCAGCAGCGTCGGGTTGATAGGAGAGACCCAGTACTTC	CASSVGLIGETQYF
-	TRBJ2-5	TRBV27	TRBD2	TGTGCCAGCAGGGGACTACCGGTAGAGACCCAGTACTTC	CASRGLPVETQYF
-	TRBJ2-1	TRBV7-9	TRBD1	TGTGCCAGCAGCCCGAACAGGGGGCCGCGTCCGTACAATGAGCAGTTCTTC	CASSPNRGPRPYNEQFF
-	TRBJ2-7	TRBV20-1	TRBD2	TGCAGTGCTAGGACGCCGCGGGGGGAGCAGTACTTC	CSARTPRGEQYF
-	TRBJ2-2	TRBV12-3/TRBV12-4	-	TGTGCCAGCAGCCTGTGGGGGGCCGGGGAGCTGTTTTTT	CASSLWGAGELFF
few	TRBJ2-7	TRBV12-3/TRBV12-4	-	TGTGCCAGCAGTTTAGGACTAGTCTACGAGCAGTACTTC	CASSLGLVYEQYF
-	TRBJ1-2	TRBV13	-	TGTGCCGGCAGCTTAGGCCGACAGAGGGGTTGGTATGGCTACACCTTC	CAGSLGRQRGWYGYTF
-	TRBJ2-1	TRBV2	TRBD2	TGTGCCAGCAGTAAGGGACTAGCAGTCGTGGACAATGAGCAGTTCTTC	CASSKGLAVVDNEQFF
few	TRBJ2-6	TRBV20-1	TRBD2	TGCAGTGTCCCGAGCGGGAATCCTTATGGGGCCAACGTCCTGACTTTC	CSVPSGNPYGANVLTF
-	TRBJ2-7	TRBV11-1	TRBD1	TGTGCCAGCAGCATATCCCCAACCGGGACAGGGAGCTACGAGCAGTACTTC	CASSISPTGTGSYEQYF
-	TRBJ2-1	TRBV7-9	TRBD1	TGTGCCAGCAGCTTAGGGACAGGGGTCAATGAGCAGTTCTTC	CASSLGTGVNEQFF
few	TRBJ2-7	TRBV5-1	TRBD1	TGCGCCAGCAGCACGGGACAGGGGGTACCCTACGAGCAGTACTTC	CASSTGQGVPYEQYF
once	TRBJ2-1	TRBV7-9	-	TGTGCCAGCAGCCGAAGCACAGGGGAGGAGACCCAGTTCTTC	CASSRSTGEETQFF
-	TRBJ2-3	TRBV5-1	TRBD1	TGCGCCAGCAGCTTTGGAGCAGGGGGCGGTTTCACAGATACGCAGTATTTT	CASSFGAGGGFTDTQYF
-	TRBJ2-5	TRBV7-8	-	TGTGCCAGCATGCAAGTGGACTCTGAGACCCAGTACTTC	CASMQVDSETQYF
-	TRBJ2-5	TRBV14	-	TGTGCCAGCAGCCAAGTCGGGACAAGAGAGACCCAGTACTTC	CASSQVGTRETQYF
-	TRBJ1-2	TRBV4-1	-	TGCGCCAGCAGCCAAGGTCCAGGGGTTGACTATGGCTACACCTTC	CASSQGPGVDYGYTF
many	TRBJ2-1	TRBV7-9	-	TGTGCCAGCAGCCCTCGCTCCTACAATGAGCAGTTCTTC	CASSPRSYNEQFF
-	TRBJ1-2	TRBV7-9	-	TGTGCCAGCATCCCACCCGGTGGTGCTACTAAGGATGGCTACACCTTC	CASIPPGGATKDGYTF
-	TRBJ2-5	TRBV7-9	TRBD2	TGTGCCAGCAGCCCCTGGGGGAGGGCCCAAGAAGAGACCCAGTACTTC	CASSPWGRAQEETQYF
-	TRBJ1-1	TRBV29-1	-	TGCAGCGTTCGAGTCCGCGGGGACACTGAAGCTTTCTTT	CSVRVRGDTEAFF
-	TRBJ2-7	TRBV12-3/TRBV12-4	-	TGTGCCAGCAGATCTTCCGCTGGCGGCTACGAGCAGTACTTC	CASRSSAGGYEQYF
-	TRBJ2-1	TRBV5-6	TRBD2	TGTGCCAGCAGCCTGGGACTAGCGGAGTCCCAAGAGACCCAGTTCTTC	CASSLGLAESQETQFF
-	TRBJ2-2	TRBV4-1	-	TGCGCCAGCAGCCAAGAGGCCGGCGTGAACACCGGGGAGCTGTTTTTT	CASSQEAGVNTGELFF
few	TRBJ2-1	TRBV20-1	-	TGCAGTGCCTCCACTCCATGGTACAATGAGCAGTTCTTC	CSASTPWYNEQFF
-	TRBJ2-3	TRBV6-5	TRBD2	TGTGCCAGCAGTTACTCTAGCGGGGGGTATACAGATACGCAGTATTTT	CASSYSSGGYTDTQYF
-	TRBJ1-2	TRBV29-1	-	TGCAGCGTTGAGGGACGGAACTATGGCTACACCTTC	CSVEGRNYGYTF
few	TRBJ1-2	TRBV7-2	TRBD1	TGTGCCAGCAGCCCAACCGGGACAGATCCCTATGGCTACGCGGGCTACACCTTC	CASSPTGTDPYGYAGYTF
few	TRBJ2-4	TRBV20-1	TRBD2	TGCAGTGCTAGAGATTCGAATGGGGGGGTAAACATTCAGTACTTC	CSARDSNGGVNIQYF
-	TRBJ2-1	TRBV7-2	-	TGTGCCAGCAGCCCGGAACCAAGAGGGGGATCTCACAATGAGCAGTTCTTC	CASSPEPRGGSHNEQFF
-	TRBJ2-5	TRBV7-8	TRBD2	TGTGCCAGCAGCGCGGGACTAGCGGGAGGGCCGGGTCAGGAGACCCAGTACTTC	CASSAGLAGGPGQETQYF
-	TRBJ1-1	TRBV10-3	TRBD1	TGTGCCATCAGCTCCCCGGGACAGGGAAACACTGAAGCTTTCTTT	CAISSPGQGNTEAFF
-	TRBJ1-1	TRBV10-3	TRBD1	TGTGCCATCAACCGGGACAGGGGGAACACTGAAGCTTTCTTT	CAINRDRGNTEAFF
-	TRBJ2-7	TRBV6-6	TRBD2	TGTGCCAGCAGTTACCCAGTTAGCGGGCGTGACTCCTACGAGCAGTACTTC	CASSYPVSGRDSYEQYF
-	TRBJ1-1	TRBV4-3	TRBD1	TGCGCCAGCAGCCACCAGGGGGAGAACACTGAAGCTTTCTTT	CASSHQGENTEAFF
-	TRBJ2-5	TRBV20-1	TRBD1	TGCAGTGCTACCTCAGGGGGCCCAGAGACCCAGTACTTC	CSATSGGPETQYF
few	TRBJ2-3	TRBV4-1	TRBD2	TGCGCCAGCAGCCAAAATAGTGCTAGCGGGAACACAGATACGCAGTATTTT	CASSQNSASGNTDTQYF
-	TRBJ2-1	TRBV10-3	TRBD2	TGTGCCATCAGTGGCCTAGCGGGAGGCTATGTAGGTGAGCAGTTCTTC	CAISGLAGGYVGEQFF
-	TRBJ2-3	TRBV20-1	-	TGCAGTGCTCCTCTCGTAGGGTTTACAGATACGCAGTATTTT	CSAPLVGFTDTQYF